This section outlines one TCR beta chain sequence together with its context. This clone was seen a single time. Its specific antigen is unknown. There are no base qualities to consult, and no much larger clone falls within one base. The data originate from a study of radiation and T cells in renal cell carcinoma (dated by TCRdb to 2018 to 2021). Context from the whole study: In total, 50 or so samples, comprising some 25 tumors and approximately 27 peripheral blood samples, were subjected to TCR beta sequencing. The last blood draw occurred 4 weeks after radiation, at the same time as nephrectomy. In the 53 samples combined, roughly 4.4 million unique CDR3 nucleotide sequences were found, encoding 2.5 million to 3 million unique CDR3 amino acid sequences. The paper as a whole reports these results and caveats: With a single-armed trial design, the study had no way to address how radiation dose or scheduling affects the TCR repertoire. Because pretreatment tumor biopsies were not available, the study could not determine whether clonotypes were already present within the tumor at baseline. Dynamics of the blood repertoire were not tracked past 4 weeks after treatment. In blood, the top tumor clonotypes increased between baseline and 2 weeks post-radiation and then shrank by 4 weeks, which suggests that tumor-resident clones expanded only transiently.

In the paper's terms, the time point label means: blood 4 weeks post-SBRT, at nephrectomy. Explained via the paper, the treatment or condition label denotes: 15 Gy SBRT to primary tumor, nephrectomy 4 weeks later. The samples were drawn from a clinical trial, where primary renal cell carcinomas were treated with 15 Gy of stereotactic body radiation therapy and then removed by nephrectomy 4 weeks afterward. To follow tumor-enriched clonotypes, peripheral blood was collected serially from radiation-treated patients at baseline and again at 2 weeks and 4 weeks after SBRT. Every patient had renal cell carcinoma of clear cell pathology. The QIAamp DNA Blood Mini Kit (Qiagen) was used to prepare genomic DNA for TCR sequencing. The analyses included just those samples that passed every quality control check. There are 17 amino acids in the CDR3, from cysteine to phenylalanine inclusive. The kept DNA is CDR3 alone, 51 bases in frame from the first base. Sequences LNHDA (CDR1) and SQIVND (CDR2) are obtained from the germline V gene (reference sequence). From V the trimming removes 7 bases and from J it removes 3 bases, while the gene matches leave 9 bases of the junction unaccounted for.

Following the manufacturer's recommendations, the immunoSEQ kit was used to generate TCR beta libraries from genomic DNA. For library preparation, a first multiplex PCR was performed with proprietary primers, followed by a second PCR in which unique barcodes were added, and bead cleanups were performed after each round. Each sample batch included a kit-provided positive control reaction and a negative control reaction. The final libraries were assessed on an Agilent 4200 TapeStation D1000 ScreenTape, pooled by volume, and quantified by qPCR. Sequencing ran on an Illumina NextSeq500 with a MidOutput 150-cycle cartridge, using 156 Read1 and 15 Index1 cycles with kit custom primers. The pooled library was loaded at 1.0 pM with approximately 20% PhiX control spiked in. The original methods were these. Vendor-processed data were analyzed in R, with a clonotype defined as all T cells sharing the same CDR3 nucleotide sequence. For clone abundance analyses, frequencies were normalized to the 10,000 most abundant clones per sample. Public T cell clones, averaging fewer than five per sample, were removed before analysis. An abundance difference of at least 32-fold between compartments was the criterion for calling clonotypes tumor-enriched or baseline blood-enriched. A beta-binomial differential abundance model was used to identify clonotypes that expanded or contracted between blood time points. Tumor-blood repertoire similarity was measured with the Baroni-Urbani and Buser coefficient, and groups were compared using two-tailed Wilcoxon tests in R. As stored in TCRdb, this immuneACCESS dataset retains in-frame rearrangements with V and J assigned. A fraction of the clones does not appear; measured against another copy, unresolved V genes explain less than half of the discrepancy, and the remainder lacks a known reason. Clone size and the V and J calls come from that table; the DNA yielded D and trimming. This sample has under 200,000 clones in its table, and approximately 90% of those were observed once. The top ten hold approximately 10% of the sample.

This specimen consisted of blood, obtained from a patient whose treatment included radiotherapy and nephrectomy. The clonotype was recovered from a woman in her forties or fifties with renal cell carcinoma. The sequence links TRBV19 to TRBJ2-2; 12 junctional bases match TRBD2. The DNA is TGTGCCAGTACCCTACTAGCGGGGGGCCACGACACCGGGGAGCTGTTTTTT. Translated, it reads CASTLLAGGHDTGELFF.